One sample yielded the 17 T cell receptor beta chains listed below, sequenced in a study of blood T cell repertoires in COVID-19. Sequencing used immunoSEQ multiplex PCR; TCRdb keeps in-frame clones, though not all of them. In the table there are hundreds of thousands of clones, 75% to 90% of which are singletons. The sample comprised peripheral blood. These receptors all stem from a man in his 60s who had recovered from COVID-19.

CDR3: CASSPRGPGQNNSPLHF. In nucleotides, the CDR3 is TGTGCCAGCAGCCCCCGGGGACCGGGACAGAATAATTCACCCCTCCACTTT. V gene TRBV7-6 combines with J gene TRBJ1-6, with 7 nucleotides matching TRBD1. Germline V gives CDR1 SGHVS, CDR2 FNYEAQ. CDR3 length equals 17 residues. V shed 5 bases, J shed 5 bases, and the junction held 12 bases outside the gene matches. Based on the CDR3 plus reference TRBV7-6 and TRBJ1-6, the full variable domain is GAGVSQSPRYKVTKRGQDVALRCDPISGHVSLYWYRQALGQGPEFLTYFNYEAQQDKSGLPNDRFSAERPEGSISTLTIQRTEQRDSAMYRCASSPRGPGQNNSPLHFGNGTRLTVT.

There are a few counts of this clone. The chain is built from TRBV7-3 and TRBJ2-5; D is ambiguous. V lost 2 bases and J 1 base, leaving 8 bases between the germline ends. The germline V gene has CDR1 SGHTA and CDR2 FQGTGA. The CDR3 is made up of 14 amino acids. Here the CDR3 DNA reads TGTGCCAGCAGCTTAGATGGGCCCCAAGAGACCCAGTACTTC. Translated: CASSLDGPQETQYF.

The chain uses TRBV18 and TRBJ1-6, with 7 bases aligning to TRBD1. CDR3 length equals 17 residues. Trimming took 4 bases from V and 6 from J; bases not matched to a gene: 12. The germline gives CDR1 KGHSH, CDR2 LQKENI. The CDR3 DNA reads TGTGCCAGCTCACGGGGACAGCTACTCGGGGGTAATTCACCCCTCCACTTT. Amino acids: CASSRGQLLGGNSPLHF. The full variable domain, completed using reference TRBV18 and TRBJ1-6, is NAGVMQNPRHLVRRRGQEARLRCSPMKGHSHVYWYRQLPEEGLKFMVYLQKENIIDESGMPKERFSAEFPKEGPSILRIQQVVRGDSAAYFCASSRGQLLGGNSPLHFGNGTRLTVT.

The chain is built from TRBV5-1 and TRBJ1-2; D is unclear. Germline V gives CDR1 SGHRS, CDR2 YFSETQ. V lost 5 bases, J lost 2 bases, and 10 bases lay in between. The CDR3 has 13 amino acids. The CDR3 DNA reads as TGCGCCAGCAGAATTCTTATAAACTATGGCTACACCTTC. This gives the protein CASRILINYGYTF.

This clone was counted a few times. The V and J genes are TRBV7-9 and TRBJ2-2; D is possibly TRBD1 (5 bases). V was pared by 5 bases and J by 0 bases, with 13 bases between. Germline V gene lookup returns CDR1 SEHNR and CDR2 FQNEAQ (reference sequence). CDR3 length: 16 amino acids. The CDR3 DNA is TGTGCCAGCAGCCCCAGAAGGGGTACGAACACCGGGGAGCTGTTTTTT. It translates to CASSPRRGTNTGELFF.

The chain links TRBV3-1 (or the pseudogene TRBV3-2) to TRBJ2-5; 11 bases are shared with TRBD2. The trim removed 5 bases at V and 2 bases at J, leaving 7 bases unmatched. The CDR3 length is 16 residues. Per the germline V gene, CDR1 is LGHDT and CDR2 is YNNKEL (reference sequence). The CDR3 DNA is TGTGCCAGCAGCTCCAGACTAGCGGGAAGTCAAGAGACCCAGTACTTC. It codes for CASSSRLAGSQETQYF.

In DNA, the CDR3 is TGTGCCAGCAGTGAAACAGGGTCTGCCCAGAACACTGAAGCTTTCTTT. It yields the protein CASSETGSAQNTEAFF. The V call is TRBV6-1, the J call TRBJ1-1, with a weak D call TRBD1 (6 bases). The CDR3 contains 16 residues. V lost 2 bases and J lost 1, with 14 bases in between. The V gene's germline CDR1 is MNHNS and CDR2 SASEGT.

The sample holds one count of this clone. The rearrangement uses TRBV6-4 and TRBJ1-1; 8 bases are shared with TRBD1. Germline V gene data show CDR1 as MRHNA and CDR2 as SNTAGT. The length of the CDR3 is 14 residues. Trimming removed 5 bases from V and 5 bases from J; junction bases left unmatched: 7. DNA of the CDR3: TGTGCCAGCAGTCAGACACAGGGGGGAACTGAAGCTTTCTTT. This encodes CASSQTQGGTEAFF.

The J gene is TRBJ1-1, the V gene TRBV19; the match to TRBD1 covers 9 bases. V trimming: 6 bases; J trimming: 5 bases; junction bases outside the gene matches: 7. The CDR3 spans 14 residues. Germline V gene sequence: CDR1 LNHDA, CDR2 SQIVND (reference sequence). The CDR3 region has the DNA TGTGCCAGTAGAAAAGGGACAGGGAAGACTGAAGCTTTCTTT. Translation gives CASRKGTGKTEAFF.

This clone occurred once. One junction end disagrees with the germline gene, perhaps due to a read error. The chain combines TRBV7-7 with TRBJ2-5, with no clear D. The CDR3 covers 14 residues. Germline CDR1 reads SSHAT; CDR2 reads FNYEAQ (reference sequence). The CDR3 nucleotides are TGTGCTAGCAGTCGGCCCCGGGACCAAGAGACCCAGTACTTC. Translation: CASSRPRDQETQYF.

The J gene is TRBJ2-2, the V gene TRBV19, with 7 bases aligning to TRBD1. Losses at the gene ends were 7 bases for V and 4 bases for J; bases not matched to a gene: 3. CDR1 is LNHDA, CDR2 SQIVND, per germline (reference sequence). The CDR3 extends over 13 amino acids. The DNA for the CDR3 is TGTGCCAGTAAAAGGGGGCCCACCGGGGAGCTGTTTTTT. Translating gives CASKRGPTGELFF.

This chain joins TRBV7-2 and TRBJ2-7; 7 bases line up with TRBD2. The CDR3 has 14 residues. Trimming removed 0 bases from V and 3 bases from J; junction bases left unmatched: 2. Germline V CDR1 and CDR2: SGHTA, FQGNSA. CDR3 nucleotides: TGTGCCAGCAGCTTAGCGAGGGACTACTACGAGCAGTACTTC. This codes for CASSLARDYYEQYF.

The rearrangement joins TRBV9 to TRBJ1-3; no firm D call. The V gene lost 0 bases and the J gene lost 2 bases, with 6 bases spanning the gap. Germline V CDR1 and CDR2: SGDLS, YYNGEE. This CDR3 region has 14 residues. DNA of the CDR3: TGTGCCAGCAGCGTAGAAACACCTGGAAACACCATATATTTT. Translated: CASSVETPGNTIYF.

The chain uses TRBV3-1 (or the pseudogene TRBV3-2) and TRBJ2-7, with 14 nucleotides matching TRBD2. This CDR3 comprises 16 residues. Germline trimming cut 1 base from V and 9 bases from J; bases unmatched to any gene: 8. CDR1 and CDR2 from the germline V gene are LGHDT and YNNKEL (reference sequence). The CDR3 DNA reads as TGTGCCAGCAGCCAAGGTACCGGGACTAGCGGGAGCGTGCAGTACTTC. Translation gives CASSQGTGTSGSVQYF.

V gene TRBV18 combines with J gene TRBJ1-6; 10 bases match TRBD1. The V gene end was trimmed by 0 bases and the J gene end by 9 bases; junction bases not matched to a gene: 8. CDR1 is KGHSH, CDR2 LQKENI, per germline. The CDR3 loop spans 17 amino acids. CDR3 nucleotides: TGTGCCAGCTCACCACCGGGGGGACAGGGGAAGCGTTCACCCCTCCACTTT. The encoded protein is CASSPPGGQGKRSPLHF.

The chain carries TRBV6-5 and TRBJ2-7; 9 bases fit TRBD2. The CDR3 is 14 amino acids. With V trimmed by 7 bases and J by 2 bases, 6 bases remained unmatched. Germline V gene lookup returns CDR1 MNHEY and CDR2 SVGAGI. CDR3 protein: CASTRLAEPYEQYF. DNA for the CDR3: TGTGCCAGCACCAGACTAGCGGAACCCTACGAGCAGTACTTC.

The rearrangement joins TRBV5-1 to TRBJ2-1; 9 bases line up with TRBD2. The germline V gene encodes CDR1 SGHRS and CDR2 YFSETQ. V dropped 2 bases and J dropped 10; count of bases not matched to a gene: 7. The CDR3 contains 14 residues. The CDR3 region has the DNA TGCGCCAGCAGCTTCGTAGGGCTAGCGGGAGAGCAGTTCTTC. Translated, it gives CASSFVGLAGEQFF.